These 12 T cell receptor beta chains originate from one sample sequenced in a study of identical twins. TCRdb ran MiXCR on the 5' RACE reads and lists one entry per CDR3 protein. The sample lists 500,000 to 700,000 distinct CDR3 sequences, under 8.5% occurring once. This sample was shared with a second study, whose subject was yellow fever vaccine responses in identical twins.

The sample was PBMCs. These receptors came from a woman under 30 in good health.

CDR3 sequence: CASSDQAGNSGNTIYF. The CDR3 bases are TGTGCCAGCAGCGACCAGGCCGGTAACTCTGGAAACACCATATATTTT. This sequence joins TRBV7-9 and TRBJ1-3, with D unclear. The CDR3 is made up of 16 amino acids. V shed 5 bases and J shed 0 bases, with 14 bases lying between them. In germline, CDR1 is SEHNR, CDR2 FQNEAQ (reference sequence). Filled out from reference TRBV7-9 and TRBJ1-3, the complete variable domain reads DTGVSQNPRHKITKRGQNVTFRCDPISEHNRLYWYRQTLGQGPEFLTYFQNEAQLEKSRLLSDRFSAERPKGSFSTLEIQRTEQGDSAMYLCASSDQAGNSGNTIYFGEGSWLTVV.

In this sample, this clonotype turned up many times. The chain has TRBV27 and TRBJ2-3, with 16 bases matching TRBD2. The CDR3 covers 19 residues. Losses at the gene ends were 7 bases for V and 6 bases for J; bases not matched to a gene: 16. Germline V gene sequence: CDR1 MNHEY, CDR2 SMNVEV (reference sequence). CDR3 coding DNA: TGTGCCAGCAATTTGCACGCCGGGACTAGCGGGGGGGCCACGGATACGCAGTATTTT. Its protein product is CASNLHAGTSGGATDTQYF.

The V gene is TRBV29-1, the J gene TRBJ2-7, with D perhaps matching TRBD1 (6 bases). Germline CDR1 reads SQVTM; CDR2 reads ANQGSEA. This CDR3 is built from 14 residues. Between the trimmed V and J ends, which lost 6 bases and 3 bases, there was a span of 18 bases. DNA for the CDR3: TGCAGCGTCTCCGGAGGTGAGGGGGTCTACGAGCAGTACTTC. This encodes CSVSGGEGVYEQYF.

The chain is built from TRBV5-1 and TRBJ2-3, with 13 bases lining up with TRBD2. Germline V gives CDR1 SGHRS, CDR2 YFSETQ. The CDR3 has 15 amino acids. With 3 bases clipped from V and 6 bases from J, the junction kept 4 bases outside the gene matches. The chain's CDR3 is CASSWGLAGLDTQYF. The CDR3 DNA reads as TGCGCCAGCAGCTGGGGACTAGCGGGGCTTGATACGCAGTATTTT.

This clonotype has a handful of counts. This chain joins TRBV12-3 or TRBV12-4 and TRBJ1-1; D unresolved. The CDR3 spans 16 residues. Deletions cut 3 bases from V and 1 base from J, with 15 bases between. The DNA of the CDR3 is TGTGCCAGCAGTTTGGGCGGGTTAAGGAGGAACACTGAAGCTTTCTTT. Amino acid sequence: CASSLGGLRRNTEAFF.

This clonotype has a count of ten or more. The rearrangement uses TRBV12-3 or TRBV12-4 and TRBJ2-3, with D hard to call. There are 15 residues in the CDR3. The V gene lost 3 bases and the J gene lost 2 bases, with 12 bases spanning the gap. The CDR3 nucleotides read TGTGCCAGCAGTTTGGGCAGCACAACCACAGATACGCAGTATTTT. Translating gives CASSLGSTTTDTQYF.

At least ten counts were recorded for this clonotype. The chain has TRBV7-9 and TRBJ2-2; unclear D gene. The germline V gene encodes CDR1 SEHNR and CDR2 FQNEAQ (reference sequence). CDR3 length equals 14 residues. Trimming shortened V by 7 bases and J by 0 bases, and 9 bases separated the two germline ends. This CDR3 is CASTSQANTGELFF. CDR3 coding DNA: TGTGCCAGCACGTCGCAGGCGAACACCGGGGAGCTGTTTTTT.

This clonotype appeared many times. J is TRBJ2-1 and V is TRBV5-1; 12 positions agree with TRBD2. This CDR3 has 17 residues. Germline trimming cut 4 bases from V and 5 bases from J; bases unmatched to any gene: 10. Germline V gene lookup returns CDR1 SGHRS and CDR2 YFSETQ. The CDR3 loop reads CASSRGLAGGMNNEQFF. The DNA for the CDR3 is TGCGCCAGCAGCCGCGGGCTAGCGGGGGGGATGAACAATGAGCAGTTCTTC.

This clonotype was seen more than once but under ten times. The chain is built from TRBV10-1 and TRBJ2-6; D call uncertain. CDR1 WNHNN and CDR2 SYGVQD come from the germline V gene (reference sequence). The V end lost 3 bases, the J end lost 1 base, and 16 bases lay between the germline ends. The CDR3 consists of 18 residues. The CDR3 region has the DNA TGCGCCAGCAGTGAATCCAGGCTCGGAGTATCTGGGGCCAACGTCCTGACTTTC. Translating it yields CASSESRLGVSGANVLTF.

The rearrangement uses TRBV20-1 and TRBJ2-7, with TRBD2 matching over 8 bases. CDR3 size: 17 residues. Germline V lookup: CDR1 DFQATT, CDR2 SNEGSKA (reference sequence). The ends lost 0 bases at V and 4 bases at J; junction bases unmatched: 14. CDR3 coding DNA: TGCAGTGCTAGAGATCGAAGAGCGAGCGGGAGAACGTACGAGCAGTACTTC. Translated: CSARDRRASGRTYEQYF.

This chain uses TRBV7-8 with TRBJ1-2, with a tentative D call TRBD1 (6 bases). The CDR3 is made up of 17 amino acids. V was trimmed by 1 base and J by 4 bases, leaving 19 bases between them. Germline V lookup: CDR1 SGHVS, CDR2 FQNEAQ. CDR3 loop: CASSLGRRRGTAYGYTF. The CDR3 region has the DNA TGTGCCAGCAGCTTAGGTCGTCGCAGGGGTACCGCCTATGGCTACACCTTC.

This clonotype was recorded many times. The J gene is TRBJ2-3, the V gene TRBV20-1, with 11 bases that match TRBD2. This CDR3 has 15 amino acids. Germline V CDR1 and CDR2: DFQATT, SNEGSKA (reference sequence). The V gene end was trimmed by 5 bases and the J gene end by 2 bases; junction bases not matched to a gene: 6. CDR3 DNA sequence: TGCAGTGCTCGAAAACTAGCGGGGGACACAGATACGCAGTATTTT. The encoded protein is CSARKLAGDTDTQYF.